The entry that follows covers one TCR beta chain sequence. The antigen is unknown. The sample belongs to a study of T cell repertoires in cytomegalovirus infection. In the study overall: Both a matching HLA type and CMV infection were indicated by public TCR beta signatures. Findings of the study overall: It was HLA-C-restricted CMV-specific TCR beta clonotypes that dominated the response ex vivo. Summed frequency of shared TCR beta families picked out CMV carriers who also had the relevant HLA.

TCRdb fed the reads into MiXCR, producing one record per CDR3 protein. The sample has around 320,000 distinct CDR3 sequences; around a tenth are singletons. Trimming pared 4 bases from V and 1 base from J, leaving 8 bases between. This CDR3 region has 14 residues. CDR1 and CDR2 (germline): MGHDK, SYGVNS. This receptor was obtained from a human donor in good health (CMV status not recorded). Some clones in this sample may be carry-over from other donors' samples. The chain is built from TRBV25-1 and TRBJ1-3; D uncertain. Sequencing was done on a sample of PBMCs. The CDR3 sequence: CASSGSGSGNTIYF. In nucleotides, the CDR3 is TGTGCCAGCAGTGGTTCGGGTTCTGGAAACACCATATATTTT.